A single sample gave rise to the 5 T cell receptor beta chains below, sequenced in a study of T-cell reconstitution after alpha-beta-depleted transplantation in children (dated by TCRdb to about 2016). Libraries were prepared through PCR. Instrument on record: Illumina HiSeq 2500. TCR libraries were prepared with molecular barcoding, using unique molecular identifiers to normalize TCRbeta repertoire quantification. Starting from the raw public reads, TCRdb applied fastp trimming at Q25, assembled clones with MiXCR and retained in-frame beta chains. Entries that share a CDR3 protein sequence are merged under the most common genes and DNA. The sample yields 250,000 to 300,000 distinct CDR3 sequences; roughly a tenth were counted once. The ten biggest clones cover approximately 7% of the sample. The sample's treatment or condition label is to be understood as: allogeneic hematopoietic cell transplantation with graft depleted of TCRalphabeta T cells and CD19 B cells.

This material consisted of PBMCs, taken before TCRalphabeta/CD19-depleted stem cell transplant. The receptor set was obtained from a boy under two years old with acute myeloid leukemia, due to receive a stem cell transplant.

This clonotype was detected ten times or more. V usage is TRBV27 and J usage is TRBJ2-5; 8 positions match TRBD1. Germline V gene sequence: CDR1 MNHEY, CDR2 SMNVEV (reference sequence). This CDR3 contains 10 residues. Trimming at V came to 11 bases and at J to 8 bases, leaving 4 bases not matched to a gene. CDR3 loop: CADRGRTQYF. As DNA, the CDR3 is TGTGCCGACAGGGGACGAACCCAGTACTTC.

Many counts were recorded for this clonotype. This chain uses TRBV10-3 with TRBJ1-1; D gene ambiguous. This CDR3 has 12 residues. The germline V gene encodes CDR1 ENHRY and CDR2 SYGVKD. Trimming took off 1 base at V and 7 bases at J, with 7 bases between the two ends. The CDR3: CAISELLGEAFF. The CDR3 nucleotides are TGTGCCATCAGTGAGTTGTTGGGTGAAGCTTTCTTT.

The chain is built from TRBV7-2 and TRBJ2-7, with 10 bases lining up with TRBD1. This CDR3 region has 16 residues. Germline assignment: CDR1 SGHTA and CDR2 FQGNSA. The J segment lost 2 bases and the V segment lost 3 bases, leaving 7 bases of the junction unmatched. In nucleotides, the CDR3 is TGTGCCAGCAGCTTGCGACCGGGACAGGGGACCTACGAGCAGTACTTC. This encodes CASSLRPGQGTYEQYF.

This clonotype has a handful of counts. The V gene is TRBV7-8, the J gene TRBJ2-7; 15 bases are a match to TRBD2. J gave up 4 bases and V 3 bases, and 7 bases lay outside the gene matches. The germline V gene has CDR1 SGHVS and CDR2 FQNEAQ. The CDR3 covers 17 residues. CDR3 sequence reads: CASSLYPGLAGGYEQYF. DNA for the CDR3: TGTGCCAGCAGCTTGTACCCGGGACTAGCGGGGGGTTACGAGCAGTACTTC.

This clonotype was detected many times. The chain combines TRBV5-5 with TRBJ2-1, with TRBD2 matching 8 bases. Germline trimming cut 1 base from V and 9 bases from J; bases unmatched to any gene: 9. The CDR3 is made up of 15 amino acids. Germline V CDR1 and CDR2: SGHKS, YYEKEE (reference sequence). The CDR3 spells CASSLTSGSGTEQFF. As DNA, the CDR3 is TGTGCCAGCAGCTTGACAAGCGGGAGTGGGACTGAGCAGTTCTTC.